The present TCR beta chain was sequenced within a study of T-cell reconstitution after alpha-beta-depleted transplantation in children. This clonotype was seen a few times. The authors prepared the TCRbeta library with unique molecular identifiers. TCRdb used MiXCR to reprocess the PCR reads, holding one entry per CDR3 protein. The sample has 600,000 to 700,000 distinct CDR3 sequences; 16% are singletons. The specimen was PBMCs from the stem cell graft donor, collected from the stem cell graft. This receptor was obtained from a human donor who donated a stem cell graft to a child with acute myeloid leukemia.

As DNA, the CDR3 is TGTGCCAGCAGTTACTCTGCTAGCGGGGGACAAGGTTACAATGAGCAGTTCTTC. It encodes CASSYSASGGQGYNEQFF. The chain combines TRBV6-2 or TRBV6-3 with TRBJ2-1, with 10 bases lining up with TRBD2. CDR1 is MNHEY and CDR2 is SVGEGT in the germline V gene. The CDR3 length is 18 residues. With V trimmed by 0 bases and J by 4 bases, 9 bases remained unmatched.